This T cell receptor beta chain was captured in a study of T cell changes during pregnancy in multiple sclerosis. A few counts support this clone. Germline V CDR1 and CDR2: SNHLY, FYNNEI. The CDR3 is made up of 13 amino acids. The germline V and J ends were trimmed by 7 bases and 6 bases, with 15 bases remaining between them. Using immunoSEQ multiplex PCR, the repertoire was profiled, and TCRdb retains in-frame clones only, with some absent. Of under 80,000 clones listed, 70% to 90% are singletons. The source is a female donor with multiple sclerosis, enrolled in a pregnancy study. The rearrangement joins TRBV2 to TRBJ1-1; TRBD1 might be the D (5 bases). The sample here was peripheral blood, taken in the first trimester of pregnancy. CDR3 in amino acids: CASTRGWGAEAFF. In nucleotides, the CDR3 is TGTGCCAGCACCCGCGGGTGGGGGGCTGAAGCTTTCTTT. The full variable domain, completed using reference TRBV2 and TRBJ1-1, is EPEVTQTPSHQVTQMGQEVILRCVPISNHLYFYWYRQILGQKVEFLVSFYNNEISEKSEIFDDQFSVERPDGSNFTLKIRSTKLEDSAMYFCASTRGWGAEAFFGQGTRLTVV.